This entry lists 26 T cell receptor beta chains sequenced from one sample in a study of cytomegalovirus exposure and HLA in healthy donors. Generated by immunoSEQ multiplex PCR, the TCRdb table keeps only in-frame clones and is missing some. The repertoire has approximately 160,000 clones, 70% to 90% of them found once; the top ten carry 3.3%. The sample taken for sequencing was PBMCs. Source of these receptors: a woman younger than 35 in good health and CMV-seropositive.

The chain carries TRBV11-1 and TRBJ1-1, with a tentative D call TRBD1 (6 bases). The germline V and J ends were trimmed by 5 bases and 5 bases, with 9 bases remaining between them. The CDR3 loop spans 12 amino acids. CDR1 is SGHAT and CDR2 is FQDESV in the germline V gene (reference sequence). CDR3 in amino acids: CASSHRVTEAFF. CDR3 nucleotides: TGTGCCAGCAGCCACAGGGTAACTGAAGCTTTCTTT.

This chain joins TRBV7-9 and TRBJ2-3; D gene ambiguous. Deletions cut 2 bases from V and 1 base from J, with 4 bases between. CDR3 length: 13 residues. Germline CDR1 SEHNR, CDR2 FQNEAQ (reference sequence). The CDR3: CASSLLGTDTQYF. The CDR3 DNA is TGTGCCAGCAGCTTACTTGGCACAGATACGCAGTATTTT.

This clone is a singleton in its sample. The V call is TRBV5-6, the J call TRBJ2-4, with 11 positions matching TRBD2. The trim removed 0 bases at V and 0 bases at J, leaving 8 bases unmatched. The germline V gene has CDR1 SGHDT and CDR2 YYEEEE. This CDR3 has 19 amino acids. CDR3 sequence reads: CASSLAPGTSGLAKNIQYF. The CDR3 DNA follows: TGTGCCAGCAGCTTGGCGCCCGGGACTAGCGGATTAGCCAAAAACATTCAGTACTTC.

The V and J genes are TRBV11-3 and TRBJ2-2; TRBD2 is a possible D gene (5 bases). This CDR3 is 14 amino acids long. V lost 5 bases to trimming and J lost 8 bases, with 15 bases between them. Germline V gene sequence: CDR1 SGHNT, CDR2 YENEEA. In DNA, the CDR3 is TGTGCCAGCAGCCAAAACCGGGGTAGGGGGGAGCTGTTTTTT. It codes for CASSQNRGRGELFF.

The chain has TRBV15 and TRBJ1-5, with 9 bases aligning to TRBD1. The germline V gene has CDR1 LNHNV and CDR2 YYDKDF (reference sequence). There are 16 residues in the CDR3. The V segment lost 1 base and the J segment 5 bases; nucleotides outside the gene matches: 6. In DNA, the CDR3 is TGTGCCACCAGCAGAGCCCAACAGGGGGCGGATCAGCCCCAGCATTTT. As protein: CATSRAQQGADQPQHF. Using reference TRBV15 and TRBJ1-5 for the parts outside the CDR3, the full variable domain is DAMVIQNPRYQVTQFGKPVTLSCSQTLNHNVMYWYQQKSSQAPKLLFHYYDKDFNNEADTPDNFQSRRPNTSFCFLDIRSPGLGDTAMYLCATSRAQQGADQPQHFGDGTRLSIL.

V gene TRBV27 combines with J gene TRBJ2-1, with TRBD1 identical over 7 bases. The CDR3 is 15 residues long. V gave up 5 bases and J gave up 7 bases; unmatched junction bases: 11. Germline V lookup: CDR1 MNHEY, CDR2 SMNVEV (reference sequence). The CDR3 here is CASSQGQVNRNEQFF. As DNA, the CDR3 is TGTGCCAGCAGTCAAGGACAGGTCAACCGGAATGAGCAGTTCTTC.

The chain links TRBV4-3 to TRBJ2-7, with TRBD1 matching over 7 bases. CDR3 length equals 18 residues. The V gene end was trimmed by 5 bases and the J gene end by 1 base; junction bases not matched to a gene: 17. Germline CDR1 LGHNA, CDR2 YSLEER. The CDR3 bases are TGCGCCAGCAGCTCCTCCACCCCGGGACAGCTTCCTTCCTACGAGCAGTACTTC. Its protein is CASSSSTPGQLPSYEQYF.

The chain is built from TRBV29-1 and TRBJ2-2, with D perhaps TRBD1 (7 bases). V dropped 6 bases and J dropped 4 bases, with 12 bases sitting between them. There are 13 residues in the CDR3. The germline V gene encodes CDR1 SQVTM and CDR2 ANQGSEA. The CDR3 nucleotides read TGCAGCGTGGCAGGGGGGAGCACCGGGGAGCTGTTTTTT. Translated: CSVAGGSTGELFF.

This chain joins TRBV7-9 and TRBJ2-7; tentatively, D is TRBD2 (5 bases). Germline-derived CDR1 and CDR2 are SEHNR and FQNEAQ (reference sequence). The V end lost 5 bases, the J end lost 11 bases, and 22 bases lay between the germline ends. This CDR3 has 14 amino acids. This CDR3 is CASSPSDGPTGKYF. The CDR3 coding sequence is TGTGCCAGCAGCCCCTCGGACGGGCCCACGGGGAAGTACTTC.

The chain employs TRBV4-1 and TRBJ1-1; a possible D gene is TRBD1 (6 bases). V was trimmed by 3 bases and J by 1 base, leaving 18 bases between them. Germline V gene data show CDR1 as MGHRA and CDR2 as YSYEKL. The CDR3 totals 17 residues. The CDR3 reads CASSHYFGQLKNTEAFF. The DNA of the CDR3 is TGCGCCAGCAGCCATTATTTCGGACAGTTGAAGAACACTGAAGCTTTCTTT.

The genes are TRBV27 and TRBJ2-1, with 8 positions matching TRBD2. The CDR3 has 18 amino acids. Germline lookup yields CDR1 MNHEY and CDR2 SMNVEV (reference sequence). The trim removed 5 bases at V and 0 bases at J, leaving 12 bases unmatched. In nucleotides, the CDR3 is TGTGCCAGCAGTCCCGGGATCGGCGGGAGGAGCTCCTACAATGAGCAGTTCTTC. Residues: CASSPGIGGRSSYNEQFF.

The chain is built from TRBV5-4 and TRBJ2-5; D call uncertain. This CDR3 is built from 14 residues. V lost 1 base to trimming and J lost 2 bases, with 9 bases between them. CDR1 is SGHNT and CDR2 is YYREEE in the germline V gene (reference sequence). The CDR3 DNA sequence: TGTGCCAGCAGCTTGAACGCGGAGCAAGAGACCCAGTACTTC. Protein sequence: CASSLNAEQETQYF.

The rearrangement uses TRBV11-3 and TRBJ1-4, with D maybe TRBD1 (6 bases). The germline V gene encodes CDR1 SGHNT and CDR2 YENEEA. The CDR3 loop spans 14 amino acids. V was clipped by 5 bases and J by 6 bases, with 13 bases between them. In DNA form, the CDR3 reads TGTGCCAGCAGCATAACAGGGAACCATGAAAAACTGTTTTTT. It encodes CASSITGNHEKLFF. Full variable domain (rest looked up from reference TRBV11-3 and TRBJ1-4): EAGVVQSPRYKIIEKKQPVAFWCNPISGHNTLYWYLQNLGQGPELLIRYENEEAVDDSQLPKDRFSAERLKGVDSTLKIQPAELGDSAVYLCASSITGNHEKLFFGSGTQLSVL.

The rearrangement uses TRBV5-1 and TRBJ2-5; TRBD2 aligns across 11 bases. Germline CDR1 and CDR2: SGHRS and YFSETQ. The CDR3 sequence is 16 residues long. After removal of 0 bases from V and 4 bases from J, the junction contained 5 bases not matched to a gene. The DNA for the CDR3 is TGCGCCAGCAGCTTGGCCCGGCTAGCGGGAGGAGAGACCCAGTACTTC. Translating gives CASSLARLAGGETQYF.

This chain connects TRBV2 to TRBJ2-1, with 16 bases matching TRBD2. After removal of 6 bases from V and 7 bases from J, the junction contained 6 bases not matched to a gene. CDR3 length equals 16 residues. CDR1 SNHLY and CDR2 FYNNEI come from the germline V gene. CDR3 sequence: CASRGLAGGPGNEQFF. The CDR3 DNA sequence: TGTGCCAGCAGGGGACTAGCGGGAGGGCCGGGTAATGAGCAGTTCTTC.

This chain links TRBV10-1 with TRBJ2-7; possible D gene TRBD2, 6 bases. Trimming shortened V by 2 bases and J by 7 bases, and 12 bases separated the two germline ends. Germline values: CDR1 WNHNN, CDR2 SYGVQD (reference sequence). The CDR3 consists of 13 residues. The CDR3 DNA reads TGCGCCAGCAGTGAGGGAGGGACGGGTGAGCAGTACTTC. Its protein is CASSEGGTGEQYF.

This sequence joins TRBV5-1 and TRBJ2-7, with D possibly TRBD1 on 6 matching bases. The CDR3 runs to 15 residues. Trimming left V 5 bases short and J 4 bases short, with 19 bases between. Per germline, CDR1 SGHRS and CDR2 YFSETQ. In DNA, the CDR3 is TGCGCCAGCAGAGGAAAGGACAGCTGGGAATACGAGCAGTACTTC. This sequence encodes CASRGKDSWEYEQYF.

J is TRBJ1-2 and V is TRBV2; 8 nucleotides align to TRBD1. The CDR3 runs to 15 residues. V shed 2 bases and J 2 bases; nucleotides not matched to a gene: 4. The germline V gene has CDR1 SNHLY and CDR2 FYNNEI. The CDR3 loop reads CASSELGQGNYGYTF. The CDR3, as DNA: TGTGCCAGCAGTGAACTAGGACAGGGCAACTATGGCTACACCTTC.

The chain couples TRBV7-9 to TRBJ1-4; perhaps TRBD1 as D (5 bases). The CDR3 loop spans 14 amino acids. V was cut by 1 base and J by 2 bases, with 5 bases left in between. Per germline, CDR1 SEHNR and CDR2 FQNEAQ (reference sequence). Here the CDR3 reads CASSLGQTNEKLFF. CDR3 DNA: TGTGCCAGCAGCTTAGGACAGACTAATGAAAAACTGTTTTTT.

This clone was recorded once. CDR3 coding DNA: TGTGCCAGTAGTGACAGTCTCCCTCAGCCCCAGCATTTT. Its translation: CASSDSLPQPQHF. The genes are TRBV19 and TRBJ1-5; D perhaps matches TRBD1 (5 bases). This CDR3 is 13 amino acids long. Germline CDR1 and CDR2: LNHDA and SQIVND (reference sequence). Trimming removed 5 bases at V and 6 bases at J, with 11 bases between. Variable domain in full (rest from reference TRBV19 and TRBJ1-5): DGGITQSPKYLFRKEGQNVTLSCEQNLNHDAMYWYRQDPGQGLRLIYYSQIVNDFQKGDIAEGYSVSREKKESFPLTVTSAQKNPTAFYLCASSDSLPQPQHFGDGTRLSIL.

The chain uses TRBV2 and TRBJ2-1; D not resolved. The germline CDR1 and CDR2 sequences are SNHLY and FYNNEI. This CDR3 has 12 residues. Trimming removed 6 bases from V and 4 bases from J, with 7 bases in between. This CDR3 is CASSEPYNEQFF. In DNA form, the CDR3 reads TGTGCCAGCAGCGAACCGTACAATGAGCAGTTCTTC. The full variable domain, completed using reference TRBV2 and TRBJ2-1, is EPEVTQTPSHQVTQMGQEVILRCVPISNHLYFYWYRQILGQKVEFLVSFYNNEISEKSEIFDDQFSVERPDGSNFTLKIRSTKLEDSAMYFCASSEPYNEQFFGPGTRLTVL.

This clone was counted a single time. The chain employs TRBV4-2 and TRBJ2-1; 8 nucleotides match TRBD2. Germline V gene data show CDR1 as LGHNA and CDR2 as YNFKEQ. There are 17 residues in the CDR3. With V trimmed by 3 bases and J by 4 bases, 11 bases remained unmatched. CDR3 sequence reads: CASSHLTGTSRYNEQFF. CDR3 DNA: TGTGCCAGCAGCCATCTTACCGGGACTAGTCGTTACAATGAGCAGTTCTTC.

This chain links TRBV6-1 with TRBJ2-5; no clear D gene. Trimming removed 7 bases at V and 3 bases at J, with 15 bases between. Per the germline V gene, CDR1 is MNHNS and CDR2 is SASEGT. The CDR3 sequence is 14 residues long. CDR3 loop: CASKETARKETQYF. The CDR3 region has the DNA TGTGCCAGCAAAGAAACAGCTCGGAAAGAGACCCAGTACTTC.

The chain carries TRBV7-2 and TRBJ1-2; TRBD1 agrees at 10 bases. Looked up from germline, CDR1 is SGHTA and CDR2 is FQGNSA. With V trimmed by 5 bases and J by 7 bases, 4 bases remained unmatched. The CDR3 runs 13 residues. DNA for the CDR3: TGTGCCAGCAGCCAGACAGGGGGCTCTGGCTACACCTTC. This codes for CASSQTGGSGYTF.

V gene TRBV4-1 combines with J gene TRBJ2-7; 11 bases are a match to TRBD2. The CDR3 extends over 18 amino acids. In germline, CDR1 is MGHRA, CDR2 YSYEKL. Trimming took 1 base from V and 6 from J; bases not matched to a gene: 14. In DNA, the CDR3 is TGCGCCAGCAGCCAAGGCCTAGGCGGGGCTAGCGGGAGGTTCGAGCAGTACTTC. This translates into CASSQGLGGASGRFEQYF.

The chain uses TRBV7-9 and TRBJ2-2; D not certain. Trimming took 5 bases from V and 1 from J, leaving 8 bases between them. CDR1 SEHNR and CDR2 FQNEAQ come from the germline V gene (reference sequence). The CDR3 consists of 14 residues. The CDR3 DNA reads TGTGCCAGCAGCCCCACAATGAACACCGGGGAGCTGTTTTTT. It specifies CASSPTMNTGELFF.